This TCR beta chain was profiled in a study of T-cell memory formation after mild COVID-19. TCRdb called the 5' RACE reads again in MiXCR, with one record for every CDR3 protein. This table has 470,000 or so distinct CDR3 sequences, about a sixth appearing once. Study results and caveats: Still unconfirmed is whether the second-wave clones peaking on day 37 recognized SARS-CoV-2.

The CDR3 loop spans 15 amino acids. V was trimmed by 1 base and J by 2 bases, leaving 12 bases between them. Remarks on this clonotype: Its antigen is unknown.

The sequence came from a man aged 18-30 years who had mild COVID-19 (a few samples of this study predate the infection). Cell type and time point are not known. This chain joins TRBV12-3 or TRBV12-4 and TRBJ2-7; D may be TRBD1 (5 bases). Sequences were obtained from PBMCs or a T cell subset sorted from them (not recorded which). The CDR3 coding sequence is TGTGCCAGCAGTTTAGGCGGCAGGGAAGCCTACGAGCAGTACGTC. It encodes CASSLGGREAYEQYV.